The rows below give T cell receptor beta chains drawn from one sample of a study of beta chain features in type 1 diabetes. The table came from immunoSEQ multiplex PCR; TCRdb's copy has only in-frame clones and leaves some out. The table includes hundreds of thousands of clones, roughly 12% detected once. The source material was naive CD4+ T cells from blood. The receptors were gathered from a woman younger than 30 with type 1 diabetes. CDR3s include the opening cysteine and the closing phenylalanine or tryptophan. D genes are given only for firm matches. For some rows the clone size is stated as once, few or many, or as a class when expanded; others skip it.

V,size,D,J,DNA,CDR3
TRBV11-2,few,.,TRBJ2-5,TGTGCCAGCAGCTTGGGCATACGGGGTTTTCAAGAGACCCAGTACTTC,CASSLGIRGFQETQYF
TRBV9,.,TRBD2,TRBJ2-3,TGTGCCAGCAGCGCAACTAGCGGAAGCACAGATACGCAGTATTTT,CASSATSGSTDTQYF
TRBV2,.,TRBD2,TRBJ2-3,TGTGCCAGCGTGAGACTAGCAGGGCCCCGTACGCAGTATTTT,CASVRLAGPRTQYF
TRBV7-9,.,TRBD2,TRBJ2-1,TGTGCCAGCAGCTTATCTGCTAGCGGGAACAATGAGCAGTTCTTC,CASSLSASGNNEQFF
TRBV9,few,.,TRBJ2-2,TGTGCCAGCACCCCTGGACCCGGGGTCGGGGAGCTGTTTTTT,CASTPGPGVGELFF
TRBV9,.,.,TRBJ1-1,TGTGCCAGCAGCGTTTGGGGAGGTGAGAACACTGAAGCTTTCTTT,CASSVWGGENTEAFF
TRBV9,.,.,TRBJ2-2,TGTGCCAGCAGCCCCCGGGGAGCGTCGGACACCGGGGAGCTGTTTTTT,CASSPRGASDTGELFF
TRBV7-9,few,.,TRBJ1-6,TGTGCCAGCAGCCGATTGGGAGGGGTGATCGATTCACCCCTCCACTTT,CASSRLGGVIDSPLHF
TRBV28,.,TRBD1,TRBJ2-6,TGTGCCAGCAGTCCCGGACAGGGGCTTTCCGGGGCCAACGTCCTGACTTTC,CASSPGQGLSGANVLTF
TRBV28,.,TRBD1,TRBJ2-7,TGTGCCACAAGGGACAGGGCGATCTACGAGCAGTACTTC,CATRDRAIYEQYF
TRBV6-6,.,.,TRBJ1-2,TGTGCCAGCAGCCACGGTCGGGTATATGGCTACACCTTC,CASSHGRVYGYTF
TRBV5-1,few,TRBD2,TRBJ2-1,TGCGCCAGCACCACCTTGGGACAAGGACTAGCGAGGAGCTCCTACAATGAGCAGTTCTTC,CASTTLGQGLARSSYNEQFF
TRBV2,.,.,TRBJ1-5,TGTGCCAGCAGTGATCACAGGGCGGGCCAGCCCCAGCATTTT,CASSDHRAGQPQHF
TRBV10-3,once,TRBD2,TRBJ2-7,TGTGCCATCAAGACTAGCGGGAGTGATCGCGAGCAGTACTTC,CAIKTSGSDREQYF
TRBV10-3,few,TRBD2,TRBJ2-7,TGTGCCATCAGTGTTAAGCGGGAGTACGAGCAGTACTTC,CAISVKREYEQYF
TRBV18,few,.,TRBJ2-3,TGTGCCAGCTCACAAGTCCGGGCAGATACGCAGTATTTT,CASSQVRADTQYF
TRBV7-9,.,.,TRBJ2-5,TGTGCCAGCAGCTTAAACTTACCAGGTCAAGAGACCCAGTACTTC,CASSLNLPGQETQYF
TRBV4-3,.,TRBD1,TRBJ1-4,TGCGCCAGCAGCCCCCAAGCCCGGGGGACAGTTCTTGAAAAACTGTTTTTT,CASSPQARGTVLEKLFF
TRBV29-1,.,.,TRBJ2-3,TGCAGTGATGAAGGGCTAGGGGGTGCGCAGTATTTT,CSDEGLGGAQYF
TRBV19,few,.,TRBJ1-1,TGTGCCACCAAGCGGGCAAACACTGAAGCTTTCTTT,CATKRANTEAFF
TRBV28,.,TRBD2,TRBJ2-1,TGTGCCAGCAGTTTTAGGCGGTTCGCGGGAGGGGTCTTC,CASSFRRFAGGVF
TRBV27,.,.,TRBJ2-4,TGTGCCAGCAGACTCTTAGCCAAAAACATTCAGTACTTC,CASRLLAKNIQYF
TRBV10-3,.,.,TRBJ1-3,TGTGCCATCGGGGCCAGCAGCTCTGGAAACACCATATATTTT,CAIGASSSGNTIYF
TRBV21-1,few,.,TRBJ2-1,TGTGCCAGCAGCAAGAGGGGGCGGACAAATGAGCAGTTCTTC,CASSKRGRTNEQFF
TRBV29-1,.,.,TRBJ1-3,TGCAGCGCTCTAACAGGGAGAGGAAACACCATATATTTT,CSALTGRGNTIYF
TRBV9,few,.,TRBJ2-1,TGTGCCAGCAGCGTAGTAGCTACTGAGCAGTTCTTC,CASSVVATEQFF
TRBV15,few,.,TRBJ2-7,TGTGCCACCAGCAGAGAAAGCGGGACATACGAGCAGTACTTC,CATSRESGTYEQYF
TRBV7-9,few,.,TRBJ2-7,TGTGCCAGCAGCCGGACTGTCTACGAGCAGTACTTC,CASSRTVYEQYF
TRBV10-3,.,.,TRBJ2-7,TGTGCCATCAGTGCTGAGGCCACCTCCTACGAGCAGTACTTC,CAISAEATSYEQYF
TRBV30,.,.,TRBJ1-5,TGTGCCTGGGAAATAGCCCCCGATCAGCCCCAGCATTTT,CAWEIAPDQPQHF
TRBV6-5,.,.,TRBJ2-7,TGTGCCAGCAGTTACTCGCGGGGTTACGAGCAGTACTTC,CASSYSRGYEQYF
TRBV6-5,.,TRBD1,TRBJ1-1,TGTGCCAGCAGTCGTGACAGGGAACGGGCTGAAGCTTTCTTT,CASSRDRERAEAFF
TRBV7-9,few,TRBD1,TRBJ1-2,TGTGCCAGCAGCCGACAGGGCTCGGTTGGCTACACCTTC,CASSRQGSVGYTF
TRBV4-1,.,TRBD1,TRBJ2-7,TGCGCCAGCAGCCAAGGTGTCACCCGACAGGGCTCCTACGAGCAGTACTTC,CASSQGVTRQGSYEQYF
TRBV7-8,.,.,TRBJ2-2,TGTGCCAGCACCACAAGGGCTCGTACAGGGACGGCCGGGGAGCTGTTTTTT,CASTTRARTGTAGELFF
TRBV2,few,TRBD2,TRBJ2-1,TGTGCCAGCAGTGTTAAGCGGGAGGCCTCCTACAATGAGCAGTTCTTC,CASSVKREASYNEQFF
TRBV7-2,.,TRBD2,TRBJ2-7,TGTGCCAGCAGCCGGACTAGCGGCTCCTACGAGCAGTACTTC,CASSRTSGSYEQYF
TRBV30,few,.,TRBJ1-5,TGTGCCTGGGCTGGACAGTTTAATCAGCCCCAGCATTTT,CAWAGQFNQPQHF
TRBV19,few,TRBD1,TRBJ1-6,TGTGCCAGTAGTAGGGACAGCGATAATTCACCCCTCCACTTT,CASSRDSDNSPLHF
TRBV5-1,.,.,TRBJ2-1,TGCGCCAGCAGCCCCGGGACAAGCAATGAGCAGTTCTTC,CASSPGTSNEQFF
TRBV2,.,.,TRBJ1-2,TGTGCCCCCTCCGCGGCTAACTATGGCTACACCTTC,CAPSAANYGYTF
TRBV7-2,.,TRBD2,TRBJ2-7,TGTGCCAGCAGCCAGGGTCCGGGGGAGCGGGAGCTGCAGTACTTC,CASSQGPGERELQYF
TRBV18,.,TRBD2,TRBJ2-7,TGTGCCAGCTCACCGGGACTAGCGGACTACGAGCAGTACTTC,CASSPGLADYEQYF
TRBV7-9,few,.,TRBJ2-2,TGTGCCAGCAGCTTAGCGCTAATCGGGGAGCTGTTTTTT,CASSLALIGELFF
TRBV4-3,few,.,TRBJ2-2,TGCGCCAGCAGCCACAGGGAACGAGGCGGGGAGCTGTTTTTT,CASSHRERGGELFF
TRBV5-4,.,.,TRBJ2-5,TGTGCCAGCAGCTTGGGGACCTCGTGGAGGCCGCAGGCCCAGTACTTC,CASSLGTSWRPQAQYF
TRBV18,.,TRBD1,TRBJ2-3,TGTGCCAGCTCCCCTCGGACAGGGAGCACAGATACGCAGTATTTT,CASSPRTGSTDTQYF
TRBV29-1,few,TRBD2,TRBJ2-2,TGCAGCGTTGTAAATCGCGGGAGAGATACGAACACCGGGGAGCTGTTTTTT,CSVVNRGRDTNTGELFF
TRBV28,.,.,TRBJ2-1,TGTGCCAGCAGTTTCATTGAGCAGTTCTTC,CASSFIEQFF
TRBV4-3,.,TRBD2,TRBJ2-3,TGCGCCAGCAGCCAAGACCCGGGGGGGAACACAGATACGCAGTATTTT,CASSQDPGGNTDTQYF
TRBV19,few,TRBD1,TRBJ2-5,TGTGCCAGTAGTGTGGGACAGGGCAAAGAGACCCAGTACTTC,CASSVGQGKETQYF
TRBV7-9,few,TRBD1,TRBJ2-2,TGTGCCAGCAGCCACAGGACAGGGAGGTGGACCGGGGAGCTGTTTTTT,CASSHRTGRWTGELFF
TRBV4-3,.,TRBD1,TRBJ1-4,TGCGCCAGCAGCCAAGCTCCGACAGGGGGCTTGGGTAATGAAAAACTGTTTTTT,CASSQAPTGGLGNEKLFF